One and the same sample provided the 23 T cell receptor beta chains below, sequenced in a study of CD8 T cells in ankylosing spondylitis. TCRdb redid the calling of the 5' RACE reads with MiXCR, one entry per CDR3 protein. The sample carries under 120,000 distinct CDR3 sequences, under 30% recorded once. The material sequenced was synovial fluid, either unsorted or a sorted T cell fraction (not recorded which). These receptors were taken from a male donor with ankylosing spondylitis.

The rearrangement joins TRBV5-5 to TRBJ1-2, with D perhaps matching TRBD1 (6 bases). From germline, CDR1 is SGHKS and CDR2 YYEKEE (reference sequence). Trimming stripped 5 bases from V and 4 bases from J, with 18 bases between. There are 15 residues in the CDR3. The CDR3 protein is CASSLGGAGSYGYTF. The CDR3 DNA is TGTGCCAGCAGTTTAGGGGGGGCTGGGAGCTATGGCTACACCTTC.

The chain joins TRBV10-3 to TRBJ2-2; D is uncertain. The CDR3 extends over 14 amino acids. V lost 1 base and J 1 base, leaving 4 bases between the germline ends. CDR1 is ENHRY, CDR2 SYGVKD, per germline. The CDR3 region has the DNA TGTGCCATCAGTGAGTTGGAGAACACCGGGGAGCTGTTTTTT. This gives the protein CAISELENTGELFF.

This clonotype has a handful of counts. The gene calls are TRBV19 and TRBJ1-6; D may be TRBD1 (6 bases). This CDR3 spans 14 amino acids. V lost 3 bases and J 7 bases, leaving 10 bases between the germline ends. Germline CDR1 LNHDA, CDR2 SQIVND (reference sequence). This chain's CDR3 is CASSIGRGNSPLHF. CDR3 nucleotides: TGTGCCAGTAGTATCGGCAGGGGAAATTCACCCCTCCACTTT.

This chain links TRBV20-1 with TRBJ2-5; the match to TRBD2 covers 8 bases. Germline V lookup: CDR1 DFQATT, CDR2 SNEGSKA (reference sequence). V gave up 5 bases and J gave up 3 bases; unmatched junction bases: 8. The CDR3 has 14 residues. In DNA, the CDR3 is TGCAGTGCTCTCTTTCCAGCGGGAGAAGAGACCCAGTACTTC. Translating gives CSALFPAGEETQYF.

The gene calls are TRBV12-3 or TRBV12-4 and TRBJ1-3; no clear D gene. V was cut by 1 base and J by 4 bases, with 5 bases left in between. CDR3 length equals 13 residues. The DNA for the CDR3 is TGTGCCAGCAGTTTAGAAAGAGGAAACACCATATATTTT. This sequence encodes CASSLERGNTIYF.

This chain joins TRBV20-1 and TRBJ2-5; D might be TRBD1 (5 bases). The CDR3 is made up of 12 amino acids. The V end was cut by 3 bases, the J end by 7 bases, with 12 bases between. The germline gives CDR1 DFQATT, CDR2 SNEGSKA (reference sequence). The DNA for the CDR3 is TGCAGTGCTAGCCGGGCGCAGGGGACCCAGTACTTC. Protein: CSASRAQGTQYF.

This clonotype was seen a handful of times. The chain employs TRBV29-1 and TRBJ2-3, with D perhaps TRBD1 (7 bases). V was cut by 7 bases and J by 3 bases, with 20 bases left in between. The CDR3 runs 15 residues. Germline CDR1 and CDR2: SQVTM and ANQGSEA. CDR3 in DNA: TGCAGCGGCGGAGGGATCAGGGGGAGGACAGATACGCAGTATTTT. Its translation is CSGGGIRGRTDTQYF.

There are a few counts of this clonotype. The J gene is TRBJ1-1, the V gene TRBV6-1; D remains unclear. CDR3 length: 14 residues. Trimming removed 7 bases from V and 0 bases from J, with 12 bases in between. The germline V gene encodes CDR1 MNHNS and CDR2 SASEGT. In nucleotides, the CDR3 is TGTGCCAGCACAAAACCCGGGTTGAACACTGAAGCTTTCTTT. Translated: CASTKPGLNTEAFF.

This rearrangement joins TRBV5-8 to TRBJ1-6; D is uncertain. Germline CDR1 and CDR2: SGHTS and YDEGEE. Trimming removed 7 bases from V and 10 bases from J, with 15 bases in between. The CDR3 is 13 residues long. CDR3 bases: TGTGCCAGCGTATGGTCCAAGGGATCACCCCTCCACTTT. Translating gives CASVWSKGSPLHF.

The V and J genes are TRBV20-1 and TRBJ1-2; 7 bases agree with TRBD1. Losses at the gene ends were 6 bases for V and 3 bases for J; bases not matched to a gene: 7. CDR3 length: 13 residues. In germline, CDR1 is DFQATT, CDR2 SNEGSKA (reference sequence). In nucleotides, the CDR3 is TGCAGTGCCCTGGGACAGATAGACTATGGCTACACCTTC. Protein: CSALGQIDYGYTF.

This clonotype was seen a handful of times. The chain has TRBV11-2 and TRBJ2-1; 12 nucleotides agree with TRBD2. V dropped 3 bases and J dropped 8; count of bases not matched to a gene: 5. The CDR3 is 15 amino acids. The germline CDR1 and CDR2 sequences are SGHAT and FQNNGV. The CDR3 bases are TGTGCCAGCAGCTTTTCGACTAGCGGGAGCCATGAGCAGTTCTTC. Translation: CASSFSTSGSHEQFF.

This clonotype was seen a handful of times. CDR3 region: CASSLVGQQNEQFF. CDR3 sequence (DNA): TGTGCCAGCAGCCTAGTTGGACAGCAAAATGAGCAGTTCTTC. The chain combines TRBV7-9 with TRBJ2-1, with D possibly TRBD1 on 6 matching bases. This CDR3 comprises 14 residues. The germline V gene encodes CDR1 SEHNR and CDR2 FQNEAQ (reference sequence). The V end lost 5 bases, the J end lost 7 bases, and 15 bases lay between the germline ends.

This clonotype has just a few counts. This rearrangement joins TRBV20-1 to TRBJ2-5; TRBD2 agrees at 7 bases. CDR3 size: 13 residues. J was trimmed by 2 bases and V by 5 bases; bases with no gene match: 5. The germline V gene encodes CDR1 DFQATT and CDR2 SNEGSKA (reference sequence). CDR3 DNA sequence: TGCAGTGCTGGATCGGGGGGACAAGAGACCCAGTACTTC. It is translated as CSAGSGGQETQYF.

The chain employs TRBV12-3 or TRBV12-4 and TRBJ2-5; 15 bases are shared with TRBD2. Unmatched junction bases numbered 13, after V lost 1 base and J lost 4 bases. CDR3 size: 20 residues. The CDR3 is CASSLGPPGLAGGKGETQYF. DNA of the CDR3: TGTGCCAGCAGTTTAGGTCCGCCGGGACTAGCGGGAGGAAAGGGAGAGACCCAGTACTTC.

The rearrangement uses TRBV4-2 and TRBJ2-3; tentatively, D is TRBD2 (6 bases). The CDR3 is 18 amino acids. Looked up from germline, CDR1 is LGHNA and CDR2 is YNFKEQ. Trimming left V 1 base short and J 2 bases short, with 19 bases between. Here the CDR3 reads CASSQGVSGSGATDTQYF. In DNA, the CDR3 is TGTGCCAGCAGCCAAGGGGTGAGCGGTAGCGGAGCCACAGATACGCAGTATTTT.

Notes on this clonotype: This is likely a read error, given that the CDR3 carries no conserved phenylalanine or tryptophan at its end. The chain couples TRBV5-1 to TRBJ1-6, with 10 bases identical to TRBD1. The CDR3 length is 15 residues. Germline-derived CDR1 and CDR2 are SGHRS and YFSETQ. CDR3 nucleotide sequence: TGCGTCAGCAGTAAGACAGGGGGCAAGGAATCACCCCTCCACTAT. Translated, it gives CVSSKTGGKESPLHY.

The chain carries TRBV18 and TRBJ2-1; D possibly corresponds to TRBD1 (6 bases). This CDR3 contains 15 residues. Germline-derived CDR1 and CDR2 are KGHSH and LQKENI. Trimming took off 6 bases at V and 7 bases at J, with 19 bases between the two ends. CDR3 DNA: TGTGCCAGCTCTCAGGGGACCGGGACAATGAATGAGCAGTTCTTC. Encoded protein: CASSQGTGTMNEQFF.

This clonotype appeared a few times. CDR3 protein: CASRPEQEFYEQYF. The CDR3, as DNA: TGCGCCAGCCGCCCCGAACAGGAATTCTACGAGCAGTACTTC. J is TRBJ2-7 and V is TRBV5-1; TRBD1 is a possible D gene (5 bases). V lost 7 bases, J lost 3 bases, and 17 bases lay in between. CDR3 length equals 14 residues. CDR1 is SGHRS and CDR2 is YFSETQ in the germline V gene.

The CDR3 region is CATSARWGWSGERFF. The CDR3 nucleotides are TGTGCCACCAGTGCCCGGTGGGGTTGGAGCGGCGAACGGTTCTTC. V is TRBV24-1 and J is TRBJ2-1, with D perhaps TRBD2 (5 bases). V lost 5 bases to trimming and J lost 15 bases, with 25 bases between them. This CDR3 spans 15 amino acids. Per germline, CDR1 KGHDR and CDR2 SFDVKD.

Concerning this clonotype itself: The junction departs from germline at one end; a sequencing error may be responsible. The chain joins TRBV3-1 to TRBJ2-1; 11 bases are shared with TRBD2. CDR3 length: 15 amino acids. The germline CDR1 and CDR2 sequences are LGHDT and YNNKEL (reference sequence). The CDR3 DNA is TGTGCCTGCAGCCTGGGACTAGCGGAATACAATGAGCAGTTCTTC. It translates to CACSLGLAEYNEQFF.

This clonotype was counted a few times. The chain links TRBV11-3 to TRBJ2-2, with no clear D. The CDR3 spans 15 residues. The V end was cut by 0 bases, the J end by 0 bases, with 5 bases between. Germline values: CDR1 SGHNT, CDR2 YENEEA. The CDR3 nucleotides are TGTGCCAGCAGCTTAGATCAAACGAACACCGGGGAGCTGTTTTTT. Translated: CASSLDQTNTGELFF.

V gene TRBV7-2 combines with J gene TRBJ1-6; tentatively, D is TRBD1 (6 bases). Trimming cost V 5 bases and J 6 bases, with 11 bases left between them. This CDR3 has 14 residues. Germline V gives CDR1 SGHTA, CDR2 FQGNSA. The CDR3 DNA reads TGTGCCAGCAGCCCCGGACAGATTAATTCACCCCTCCACTTT. The encoded protein is CASSPGQINSPLHF.

V is TRBV3-1 and J is TRBJ1-2; D is ambiguous. CDR1 and CDR2 from the germline V gene are LGHDT and YNNKEL (reference sequence). This CDR3 comprises 13 residues. Trimming took off 2 bases at V and 1 base at J, with 5 bases between the two ends. The CDR3 DNA reads TGTGCCAGCAGCCAAAATAGTAACTATGGCTACACCTTC. Protein: CASSQNSNYGYTF. The full variable domain, in which reference TRBV3-1 and TRBJ1-2 provide the parts outside the CDR3, is DTAVSQTPKYLVTQMGNDKSIKCEQNLGHDTMYWYKQDSKKFLKIMFSYNNKELIINETVPNRFSPKSPDKAHLNLHINSLELGDSAVYFCASSQNSNYGYTFGSGTRLTVV.